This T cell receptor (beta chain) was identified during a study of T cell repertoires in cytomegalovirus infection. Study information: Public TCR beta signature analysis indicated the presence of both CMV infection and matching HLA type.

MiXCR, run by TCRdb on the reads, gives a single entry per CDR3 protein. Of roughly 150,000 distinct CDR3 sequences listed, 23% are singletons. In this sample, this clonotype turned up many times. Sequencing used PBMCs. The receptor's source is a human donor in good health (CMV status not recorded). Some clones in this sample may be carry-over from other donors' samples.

CDR3 sequence (DNA): TGTGCCAGCAGCGCCCTAAGGGGGCCACAGGGCCGGCGCCCCTACGAGCAGTACTTC. Its translation is CASSALRGPQGRRPYEQYF. The V gene is TRBV7-2, the J gene TRBJ2-7; TRBD1 matches at 7 bases. Germline CDR1 is SGHTA and CDR2 is FQGNSA. With 5 bases clipped from V and 2 bases from J, the junction kept 21 bases outside the gene matches. The CDR3 spans 19 residues.